Below, 29 T cell receptor beta chains from the same sample are listed, as sequenced in a study of blood T cell repertoires in COVID-19 (dated by TCRdb to the early 2020s). Library preparation was by the immunoSEQ multiplex PCR assay. Imported from immuneACCESS, the table was reduced by TCRdb to in-frame sequences with V and J called. These copies leave out some clones; in studies compared against another copy, an unresolved V gene accounts for under half, and the cause of the remainder is not known. The sample table contains more than 200,000 clones; only one count was recorded for around 87% of them. The top ten hold over 4% of the sample. The sequenced material came from peripheral blood. The receptors derive from a woman aged 55-70 years with COVID-19, enrolled during active disease.

The V and J genes are TRBV6-4 and TRBJ1-5, with D tentatively TRBD1 (5 bases). V lost 4 bases and J lost 4, with 11 bases in between. The germline V gene encodes CDR1 MRHNA and CDR2 SNTAGT. There are 14 residues in the CDR3. The CDR3 nucleotides are TGTGCCAGCAGTGCAGACAGTACGAATCAGCCCCAGCATTTT. This codes for CASSADSTNQPQHF.

The J gene is TRBJ2-3, the V gene TRBV29-1, with 7 bases aligning to TRBD1. Trimming cost V 7 bases and J 2 bases; bases outside gene matches: 9. This CDR3 has 14 amino acids. The germline V gene encodes CDR1 SQVTM and CDR2 ANQGSEA. The CDR3 loop reads CSALTGLNTDTQYF. The DNA of the CDR3 is TGCAGCGCCCTGACAGGGTTGAACACAGATACGCAGTATTTT.

The chain couples TRBV27 to TRBJ2-6; no clear D gene. The V gene's germline CDR1 is MNHEY and CDR2 SMNVEV (reference sequence). Deletions cut 1 base from V and 0 bases from J, with 7 bases between. CDR3 length: 16 amino acids. CDR3: CASSLFRSSGANVLTF. The CDR3 region has the DNA TGTGCCAGCAGTTTATTTCGGAGCTCTGGGGCCAACGTCCTGACTTTC.

This chain connects TRBV6-5 to TRBJ2-7; 7 bases match TRBD1. V was pared by 2 bases and J by 4 bases, with 11 bases of the junction left unmatched. The CDR3 is made up of 16 amino acids. Germline V gives CDR1 MNHEY, CDR2 SVGAGI. The CDR3 region is CASSYHRDRPSYEQYF. As DNA, the CDR3 is TGTGCCAGCAGTTACCACCGGGACAGACCCTCTTACGAGCAGTACTTC.

The chain has TRBV30 and TRBJ1-4; no definite D call. The CDR3 runs 14 residues. CDR1 is GTSNPN, CDR2 SVGIG, per germline (reference sequence). V lost 1 base, J lost 3 bases, and 9 bases lay in between. CDR3 loop: CAWSDAPANEKLFF. CDR3 coding DNA: TGTGCCTGGAGTGACGCCCCGGCTAATGAAAAACTGTTTTTT.

This clone came up once. This chain links TRBV30 with TRBJ1-4, with a weak D call TRBD1 (5 bases). The CDR3 contains 17 residues. Germline loops: CDR1 GTSNPN, CDR2 SVGIG (reference sequence). Deletions cut 1 base from V and 0 bases from J, with 15 bases between. The CDR3 bases are TGTGCCTGGAGTGCCCTTTGGGGGGTTGCAACTAATGAAAAACTGTTTTTT. Its protein is CAWSALWGVATNEKLFF.

V and J are TRBV5-8 and TRBJ1-6; no reliable D call. Germline assignment: CDR1 SGHTS and CDR2 YDEGEE. The CDR3 spans 17 residues. The V and J ends lost 1 base and 0 bases respectively, with 11 bases between them. CDR3 nucleotide sequence: TGTGCCAGCAGCTTGATTCTGGGGAGCTCCTATAATTCACCCCTCCACTTT. Protein sequence: CASSLILGSSYNSPLHF.

V and J are TRBV19 and TRBJ2-3, with 11 bases that match TRBD1. Germline V gene sequence: CDR1 LNHDA, CDR2 SQIVND (reference sequence). V lost 3 bases to trimming and J lost 4 bases; unmatched junction nucleotides: 6. The CDR3 is 16 amino acids. In DNA, the CDR3 is TGTGCCAGTAGTATGCTGGGACAGGGGGGCGCAGATACGCAGTATTTT. The encoded protein is CASSMLGQGGADTQYF. The full variable domain, in which reference TRBV19 and TRBJ2-3 provide the parts outside the CDR3, is DGGITQSPKYLFRKEGQNVTLSCEQNLNHDAMYWYRQDPGQGLRLIYYSQIVNDFQKGDIAEGYSVSREKKESFPLTVTSAQKNPTAFYLCASSMLGQGGADTQYFGPGTRLTVL.

DNA of the CDR3: TGTGCCAGCAGCCAAGAAGGAGGCCGGGCTAGCCACGAGCAGTACTTC. As protein: CASSQEGGRASHEQYF. The chain combines TRBV4-2 with TRBJ2-7; D is perhaps TRBD2 (5 bases). Germline V gene lookup returns CDR1 LGHNA and CDR2 YNFKEQ. Trimming shortened V by 0 bases and J by 5 bases, and 17 bases separated the two germline ends. This CDR3 has 16 amino acids.

The chain links TRBV27 to TRBJ1-3; D ambiguous. V lost 2 bases to trimming and J lost 0 bases, with 11 bases between them. Per the germline V gene, CDR1 is MNHEY and CDR2 is SMNVEV (reference sequence). There are 16 residues in the CDR3. The CDR3 DNA sequence: TGTGCCAGCAGTTTAGGGCAGGTCGACTCTGGAAACACCATATATTTT. Residues: CASSLGQVDSGNTIYF.

The rearrangement joins TRBV11-2 to TRBJ1-4, with TRBD1 identical over 9 bases. J lost 8 bases, V lost 1 base, and 5 bases had no gene match. Germline assignment: CDR1 SGHAT and CDR2 FQNNGV. CDR3 size: 15 residues. The CDR3 here is CASSLATGGNEKLFF. The CDR3 nucleotides read TGTGCCAGCAGCTTAGCTACAGGGGGCAACGAAAAACTGTTTTTT.

This rearrangement joins TRBV6-1 to TRBJ1-1; 7 nucleotides match TRBD1. From germline, CDR1 is MNHNS and CDR2 SASEGT. The CDR3 length is 15 residues. V lost 0 bases, J lost 11 bases, and 12 bases stayed unmatched. The CDR3 bases are TGTGCCAGCAGTGAAGCATGGTCGGGACAGACGGGGGCTTTCTTT. Protein sequence: CASSEAWSGQTGAFF.

The V and J genes are TRBV30 and TRBJ1-2; 7 nucleotides agree with TRBD1. The length of the CDR3 is 12 residues. Germline assignment: CDR1 GTSNPN and CDR2 SVGIG (reference sequence). The ends lost 3 bases at V and 6 bases at J; junction bases unmatched: 4. The chain's CDR3 is CAWSGTADGYTF. CDR3 nucleotide sequence: TGTGCCTGGAGCGGGACAGCGGATGGCTACACCTTC.

The chain has TRBV9 and TRBJ2-7; D is perhaps TRBD2 (6 bases). CDR3 length: 15 amino acids. Per the germline V gene, CDR1 is SGDLS and CDR2 is YYNGEE. Trimming removed 0 bases at V and 4 bases at J, with 14 bases between. CDR3 DNA sequence: TGTGCCAGCAGCGTAGCGGGTACTAGCAGTTACGAGCAGTACTTC. It yields the protein CASSVAGTSSYEQYF.

This rearrangement joins TRBV5-5 to TRBJ1-1, with D tentatively TRBD1 (5 bases). The CDR3 totals 13 residues. Trimming pared 4 bases from V and 1 base from J, leaving 8 bases between. CDR1 is SGHKS and CDR2 is YYEKEE in the germline V gene (reference sequence). The chain's CDR3 is CASSRGQNTEAFF. In nucleotides, the CDR3 is TGTGCCAGCAGCCGCGGACAGAACACTGAAGCTTTCTTT.

The chain has TRBV19 and TRBJ2-1, with TRBD2 matching 7 bases. Per germline, CDR1 LNHDA and CDR2 SQIVND (reference sequence). Trimming at V came to 6 bases and at J to 0 bases, leaving 5 bases not matched to a gene. CDR3 length: 15 residues. CDR3 nucleotides: TGTGCCAGTAGCCTAAAGCGGGGCTCCTACAATGAGCAGTTCTTC. Amino acids: CASSLKRGSYNEQFF.

The chain combines TRBV4-3 with TRBJ2-2; 10 bases are a match to TRBD2. Germline V gives CDR1 LGHNA, CDR2 YSLEER. Unmatched junction bases numbered 13, after V lost 1 base and J lost 2 bases. The CDR3 runs 20 residues. For the CDR3, the DNA is TGCGCCAGCAGCCAAGGATTAGCGGGAGGTTGGATCGGAAACACCGGGGAGCTGTTTTTT. This translates into CASSQGLAGGWIGNTGELFF.

The V call is TRBV30, the J call TRBJ2-1; TRBD2 might be the D (6 bases). Germline values: CDR1 GTSNPN, CDR2 SVGIG (reference sequence). V lost 4 bases and J 0 bases, leaving 13 bases between the germline ends. There are 15 residues in the CDR3. The chain's CDR3 is CAWTAGWGSYNEQFF. The CDR3 region has the DNA TGTGCCTGGACGGCGGGATGGGGCTCCTACAATGAGCAGTTCTTC.

This clone was observed a single time. The chain has TRBV7-3 and TRBJ2-1; unclear D gene. The ends were cut back, 1 base at V and 4 bases at J, with 5 bases in the middle. This CDR3 is 13 amino acids long. Per the germline V gene, CDR1 is SGHTA and CDR2 is FQGTGA. CDR3 sequence reads: CASSLNSYNEQFF. CDR3 sequence (DNA): TGTGCCAGCAGCTTAAACTCGTACAATGAGCAGTTCTTC.

This rearrangement joins TRBV6-4 to TRBJ1-5; TRBD1 aligns across 9 bases. The V segment lost 1 base and the J segment 5 bases; nucleotides outside the gene matches: 6. The germline V gene has CDR1 MRHNA and CDR2 SNTAGT. The CDR3 runs to 16 residues. Here the CDR3 reads CASSDWGQGLDQPQHF. CDR3 coding DNA: TGTGCCAGCAGTGACTGGGGACAGGGTCTCGATCAGCCCCAGCATTTT.

Here the CDR3 reads CASSPTSGRYNEQFF. CDR3 nucleotide sequence: TGTGCCAGCAGTCCGACTAGCGGGAGGTACAATGAGCAGTTCTTC. This chain links TRBV27 with TRBJ2-1, with 13 bases matching TRBD2. The CDR3 is 15 amino acids. J gave up 4 bases and V 5 bases, and 2 bases lay outside the gene matches. Germline V gene data show CDR1 as MNHEY and CDR2 as SMNVEV (reference sequence).

CDR3 nucleotide sequence: TGTGCCAGCAGTAGCGGGAGCACAGATACGCAGTATTTT. As protein: CASSSGSTDTQYF. The chain is built from TRBV12-3 or TRBV12-4 and TRBJ2-3, with a tentative D call TRBD2 (6 bases). The CDR3 has 13 residues. Between the trimmed V and J ends, which lost 5 bases and 0 bases, there was a span of 6 bases.

The V and J genes are TRBV6-5 and TRBJ1-2, with 8 bases that match TRBD1. The CDR3 has 13 residues. Germline V gives CDR1 MNHEY, CDR2 SVGAGI. V was clipped by 6 bases and J by 8 bases; unmatched bases: 8. CDR3 sequence reads: CASRTDRAGGYTF. In DNA, the CDR3 is TGTGCCAGCAGAACGGACAGGGCGGGCGGCTACACCTTC.

The chain has TRBV6-6 and TRBJ2-7; D might be TRBD2 (5 bases). V shed 5 bases and J shed 0 bases, with 14 bases lying between them. Germline CDR1 reads MNHNY; CDR2 reads SVGAGI (reference sequence). The CDR3 is 15 amino acids. CDR3 region: CASSTGEGISYEQYF. The CDR3 DNA follows: TGTGCCAGCAGTACCGGAGAGGGAATCTCCTACGAGCAGTACTTC.

This clone was detected only a few times. V gene TRBV5-1 combines with J gene TRBJ2-1, with 7 bases that match TRBD2. The CDR3 is 15 residues long. Germline values: CDR1 SGHRS, CDR2 YFSETQ. V was pared by 2 bases and J by 5 bases, with 7 bases of the junction left unmatched. The CDR3 is CASSFMGRDDNEQFF. CDR3 nucleotides: TGCGCCAGCAGCTTTATGGGGAGGGACGACAATGAGCAGTTCTTC.

The chain combines TRBV2 with TRBJ1-4; the match to TRBD1 covers 9 bases. With V trimmed by 6 bases and J by 12 bases, 8 bases remained unmatched. The CDR3 totals 13 residues. Germline assignment: CDR1 SNHLY and CDR2 FYNNEI. CDR3 DNA sequence: TGTGCCAGCAGGGGGACAGGGAGCGGGGAACTGTTTTTT. It translates to CASRGTGSGELFF.

This clone has only a few counts. This chain connects TRBV7-2 to TRBJ1-4; 12 bases are a match to TRBD1. CDR3 size: 17 residues. V lost 5 bases, J lost 3 bases, and 7 bases stayed unmatched. Germline V lookup: CDR1 SGHTA, CDR2 FQGNSA. CDR3 in DNA: TGTGCCAGCAGCCCCCGGGACAGGGGGCTGTCTAATGAAAAACTGTTTTTT. Translated: CASSPRDRGLSNEKLFF.

The rearrangement joins TRBV3-1 (or the pseudogene TRBV3-2) to TRBJ1-5; 7 nucleotides agree with TRBD1. The V gene end was trimmed by 1 base and the J gene end by 7 bases; junction bases not matched to a gene: 1. CDR3 length: 13 amino acids. Germline loops: CDR1 LGHDT, CDR2 YNNKEL (reference sequence). The CDR3 sequence is CASSQVQGQPQHF. Written as DNA, the CDR3 is TGTGCCAGCAGCCAAGTACAGGGGCAGCCCCAGCATTTT.

The genes are TRBV27 and TRBJ2-5, with TRBD2 matching over 15 bases. The germline V gene encodes CDR1 MNHEY and CDR2 SMNVEV (reference sequence). This CDR3 comprises 16 residues. The junction had 5 bases not matched to a gene; V was cut back by 6 bases and J by 3 bases. The CDR3 protein is CASSRGLAGGKETQYF. For the CDR3, the DNA is TGTGCCAGCAGCCGCGGACTAGCGGGAGGGAAAGAGACCCAGTACTTC.